The rows below give T cell receptor beta chains drawn from one sample of a study of T cells expressing NK-cell markers. TCRdb reprocessed the 5' RACE reads, keeping one entry per CDR3 protein, no DNA. The sample is made up of some 390,000 distinct CDR3 sequences, and the top ten hold approximately 11% of it. The source material was blood T cells: a sorted CD56 or NKG2C T cell subset, CD4+ or CD8+ T cells, or bulk PBMC T cells (not recorded which). The receptors were sampled from a woman between 50 and 59 years old in good health. Both conserved end residues are part of each CDR3.

V gene	J gene	CDR3 protein
TRBV29-1	TRBJ2-6	CSVVGGASGANVLTF
TRBV7-9	TRBJ2-7	CASSSLAGAVGEQYF
TRBV24-1	TRBJ2-2	CATSDFGTSNTGELFF
TRBV28	TRBJ2-7	CASSSQAGRLGEQYF
TRBV20-1	TRBJ1-2	CSAEGGRDGGYTF
TRBV10-2	TRBJ2-2	CASRDRSLLTGELFF
TRBV4-2	TRBJ2-7	CASSLGAGVGYEQYF
TRBV7-8	TRBJ2-1	CASSLGAGEEQFF
TRBV9	TRBJ2-1	CASSALQGNEQFF
TRBV10-3	TRBJ2-2	CAINSGRVGGELFF
TRBV29-1	TRBJ2-5	CSVDGQGRTQYF
TRBV12-3/TRBV12-4	TRBJ2-1	CATRNQGQGGNEQFF
TRBV20-1	TRBJ1-2	CSAYGRVPLPHRGYTF
TRBV20-1	TRBJ2-1	CSAREPSSYNEQFF
TRBV7-2	TRBJ2-1	CASSLLTSGNLFVEQFF
TRBV7-9	TRBJ2-4	CASSLSGGLAKNIQYF
TRBV12-3/TRBV12-4	TRBJ1-6	CASSLYGTGGNSPLHF
TRBV20-1	TRBJ2-1	CSANRGQRNEQFF
TRBV20-1	TRBJ2-2	CSANLAGGTGELFF
TRBV7-3	TRBJ2-1	CASSPQLGRNEQFF
TRBV6-2/TRBV6-3	TRBJ2-1	CASSLRAGVNEQFF
TRBV3-1	TRBJ1-1	CASSPARGDTEAFF
TRBV10-1	TRBJ2-1	CASSESMAPGTSQGLGQFF
TRBV29-1	TRBJ1-2	CSVESQGDYGYTF
TRBV20-1	TRBJ2-5	CSARPELAGGPETQYF
TRBV18	TRBJ2-7	CASSPSGTGGEEQYF
TRBV12-3/TRBV12-4	TRBJ2-1	CASSLGGGLGEQFF
TRBV7-9	TRBJ2-7	CASSLGSGSGVEQYF
TRBV7-9	TRBJ2-5	CASSDSGGETQYF
TRBV7-2	TRBJ2-3	CASSLEVFGGTDTQYF
TRBV15	TRBJ1-2	CATSRDPGSYGYTF
TRBV19	TRBJ2-2	CASSIRQGGTGELFF
TRBV5-1	TRBJ2-6	CASSSWTGGSGANVLTF
TRBV25-1	TRBJ2-5	CASSEFTYQETQYF
TRBV28	TRBJ2-1	CASSAGGLAGSYNEQFF
TRBV11-2	TRBJ2-3	CASSLGPRDQYF
TRBV12-3/TRBV12-4	TRBJ2-1	CASSLASGRSGHEQFF
TRBV2	TRBJ2-5	CASTRPGQTQYF
TRBV20-1	TRBJ2-1	CSASPLRGYNEQFF
TRBV12-3/TRBV12-4	TRBJ2-7	CASSLQGSYEQYF
TRBV19	TRBJ2-2	CASWDSAGSNTGELFF
TRBV6-1	TRBJ1-1	CASSEGRTRNTEAFF
TRBV29-1	TRBJ2-7	CSARRGARDMDEQYF
TRBV19	TRBJ1-2	CASSTDRANYGYTF
TRBV24-1	TRBJ2-1	CATSDFEGYNEQFF
TRBV29-1	TRBJ2-3	CSVEAPGLYTQYF
TRBV20-1	TRBJ2-1	CSAAPDNEQFF
TRBV28	TRBJ2-1	CASSLMVDEQFF
TRBV12-3/TRBV12-4	TRBJ2-1	CASSLSGSGNEQFF
TRBV3-1	TRBJ2-2	CASTGLAGTNTGELFF
TRBV4-2	TRBJ1-1	CASSQDGGHPEAFF
TRBV20-1	TRBJ1-1	CSAFQILMNTEAFF
TRBV5-1	TRBJ2-1	CASSWTSGNVLEQFF
TRBV20-1	TRBJ2-5	CSASLTNLKETQYF
TRBV25-1	TRBJ1-2	CASSEVGQGRLKDGYTF
TRBV6-1	TRBJ2-1	CASSEQGWMNEQFF
TRBV6-4	TRBJ2-1	CASSGKRNEQFF
TRBV25-1	TRBJ2-1	CASSMGGSPYNEQFF
TRBV5-1	TRBJ1-4	CASSRGQEVEKLFF